Presented here are 8 T cell receptor beta chains from one specimen sequenced in a study of blood T cell repertoires in COVID-19. Assay: immunoSEQ multiplex PCR; the TCRdb copy retains only in-frame clones and omits some. The repertoire holds 450,000 or so clones, with 89% as singletons. The sequenced sample consisted of peripheral blood. Every receptor here comes from a man aged 18 to 30 with COVID-19, enrolled during active disease.

The rearrangement links TRBV7-9 to TRBJ2-3; the D gene is possibly TRBD1 (6 bases). The CDR3 sequence is 14 residues long. Trimming took 1 base from V and 7 from J, leaving 12 bases between them. Germline values: CDR1 SEHNR, CDR2 FQNEAQ (reference sequence). CDR3 bases: TGTGCCAGCAGCTTAGAACAGGGTGGTAATACGCAGTATTTT. This translates into CASSLEQGGNTQYF.

Written as DNA, the CDR3 is TGTGCCAGCAGTCGAGGCAGAAACTATGGCTACACCTTC. This gives the protein CASSRGRNYGYTF. The chain is built from TRBV5-6 and TRBJ1-2; D gene unclear. CDR3 length: 13 residues. The germline gives CDR1 SGHDT, CDR2 YYEEEE. V shed 5 bases and J shed 2 bases, with 10 bases lying between them.

The chain has TRBV18 and TRBJ2-2; maybe TRBD2 (5 bases). This CDR3 is 13 amino acids long. Trimming cost V 10 bases and J 2 bases, with 11 bases left between them. CDR1 and CDR2 from the germline V gene are KGHSH and LQKENI. DNA for the CDR3: TGTGCCATGGGAGAACCCAACACCGGGGAGCTGTTTTTT. Protein product: CAMGEPNTGELFF.

The chain recombines TRBV7-9 with TRBJ2-5; 7 nucleotides align to TRBD1. Germline V gene data show CDR1 as SEHNR and CDR2 as FQNEAQ (reference sequence). This CDR3 contains 16 residues. V was pared by 5 bases and J by 1 base, with 10 bases of the junction left unmatched. The DNA for the CDR3 is TGTGCCAGCAGCCTTGGAACAGGGGATGCCCAAGAGACCCAGTACTTC. Its translation is CASSLGTGDAQETQYF.

The CDR3 DNA reads TGTGCCAGCAGTTCCGGGACAGCTAACTATGGCTACACCTTC. The encoded protein is CASSSGTANYGYTF. The V gene is TRBV2, the J gene TRBJ1-2; TRBD1 aligns across 7 bases. J was trimmed by 0 bases and V by 5 bases; bases with no gene match: 3. CDR3 size: 14 residues. CDR1 and CDR2 (germline): SNHLY, FYNNEI.

The genes are TRBV28 and TRBJ1-2; perhaps TRBD1 as D (5 bases). The germline V gene has CDR1 MDHEN and CDR2 SYDVKM. This CDR3 spans 15 amino acids. V was cut by 4 bases and J by 3 bases, with 15 bases left in between. The CDR3 DNA reads TGTGCCAGCAGTTCGTCGGCAGGGTATGACTATGGCTACACCTTC. Encoded protein: CASSSSAGYDYGYTF.

The chain is built from TRBV5-8 and TRBJ2-2; 8 nucleotides match TRBD2. This CDR3 region has 15 residues. V shed 2 bases and J 7 bases; nucleotides not matched to a gene: 7. The germline V gene encodes CDR1 SGHTS and CDR2 YDEGEE. The CDR3 DNA reads TGTGCCAGCAGCTTACGGGGGGGCCCAGACGGGGAGCTGTTTTTT. Amino acid sequence: CASSLRGGPDGELFF.

The chain uses TRBV12-5 and TRBJ2-5, with 9 positions matching TRBD1. The V segment lost 5 bases and the J segment 5 bases; nucleotides outside the gene matches: 9. The CDR3 has 15 amino acids. Looked up from germline, CDR1 is LGHNT and CDR2 is FRNRAP. The CDR3 DNA follows: TGTGCTAGTGGTCCTCCAACAGGGGGCAGTGAGACCCAGTACTTC. Its protein product is CASGPPTGGSETQYF.